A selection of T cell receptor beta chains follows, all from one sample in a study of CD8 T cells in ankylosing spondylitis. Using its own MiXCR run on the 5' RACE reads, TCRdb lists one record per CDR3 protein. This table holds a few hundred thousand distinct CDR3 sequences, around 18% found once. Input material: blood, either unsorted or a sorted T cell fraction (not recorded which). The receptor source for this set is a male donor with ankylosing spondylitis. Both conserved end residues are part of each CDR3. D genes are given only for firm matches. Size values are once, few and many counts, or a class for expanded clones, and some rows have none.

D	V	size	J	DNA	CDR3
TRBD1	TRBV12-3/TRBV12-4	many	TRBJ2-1	TGTGCCAGCAGGAGGGACAGACTATACAATGAGCAGTTCTTC	CASRRDRLYNEQFF
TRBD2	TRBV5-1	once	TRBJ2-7	TGCGCCAGCAGCCCGACAACCGGGAGGTCCTACGAGCAGTACTTC	CASSPTTGRSYEQYF
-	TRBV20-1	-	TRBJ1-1	TGCAGTGCTAGCGGGGGGCCTGACACTGAAGCTTTCTTT	CSASGGPDTEAFF
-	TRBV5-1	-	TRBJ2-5	TGCGCCAGCAGCTTGGCCGTCGCAGGGGAAGAGACCCAGTACTTC	CASSLAVAGEETQYF
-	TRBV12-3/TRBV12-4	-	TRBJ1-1	TGTGCCAGCAATCCCCTTCTTGGGATAAACACTGAAGCTTTCTTT	CASNPLLGINTEAFF
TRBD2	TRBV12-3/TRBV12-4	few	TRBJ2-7	TGTGCCAGCAGCGATCCTCCTAGCGGGAAATACTTCGAGCAGTACTTC	CASSDPPSGKYFEQYF
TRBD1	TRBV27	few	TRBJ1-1	TGTGCCAGCAGTCCTACGCCACAGGGGCTGCTTGAAGCTTTCTTT	CASSPTPQGLLEAFF
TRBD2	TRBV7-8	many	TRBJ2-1	TGTGCCAGCAGCTTAGTCACCCTCAGCGGGGGGGTTTACAATGAGCAGTTCTTC	CASSLVTLSGGVYNEQFF
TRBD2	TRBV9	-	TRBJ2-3	TGTGCCAGCAGCGTCACTAGCGGGAGCACAGATACGCAGTATTTT	CASSVTSGSTDTQYF
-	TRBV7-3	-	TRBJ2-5	TGTGCCAGCAGCTTAACGTACGGAAGCGGTGCCGGGGAAGAGACCCAGTACTTC	CASSLTYGSGAGEETQYF
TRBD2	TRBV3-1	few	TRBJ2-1	TGTGCCAGCAGCCAACCGGGACTATCCTACAATGAGCAGTTCTTC	CASSQPGLSYNEQFF
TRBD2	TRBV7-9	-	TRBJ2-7	TGTGCCAGCAGCCTCGCGGGGGTACTATCCTACGAGCAGTACTTC	CASSLAGVLSYEQYF
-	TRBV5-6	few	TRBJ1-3	TGTGCCAGCAGCTTGTTGGCCCTCTCTGGAAACACCATATATTTT	CASSLLALSGNTIYF
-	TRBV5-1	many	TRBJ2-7	TGCGCCAGCAGCTTTGTAGGAGTGGAGCAGTACTTC	CASSFVGVEQYF
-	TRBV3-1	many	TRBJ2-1	TGTGCCAGCAGCCATGAGGACACTGAGCAGTTCTTC	CASSHEDTEQFF
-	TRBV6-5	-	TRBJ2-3	TGTGCCAGCAGTTACTCGGGAGTAGATACGCAGTATTTT	CASSYSGVDTQYF
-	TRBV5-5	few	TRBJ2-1	TGTGCCAGCAGCTGGGGGGCCGGGTACAATGAGCAGTTCTTC	CASSWGAGYNEQFF
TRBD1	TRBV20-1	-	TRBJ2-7	TGCAGTGCTACGGACAGGGGGCTCGGGTACGAGCAGTACTTC	CSATDRGLGYEQYF
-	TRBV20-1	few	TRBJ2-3	TGCAGTGCTAGAGACGGGGAGACGGGACTTGTCACAGATACGCAGTATTTT	CSARDGETGLVTDTQYF
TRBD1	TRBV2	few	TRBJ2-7	TGTGCCAGCAGTGAATGGACAGGGCAGGGCGAGCAGTACTTC	CASSEWTGQGEQYF
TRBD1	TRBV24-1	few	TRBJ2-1	TGTGCCACCAGTGCGCCCGGACAGGGGAAAAATGAGCAGTTCTTC	CATSAPGQGKNEQFF
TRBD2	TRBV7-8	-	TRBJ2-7	TGTGCCAGCAAACCCACGGGGGGGCTAGCGGCTTACGAGCAGTACTTC	CASKPTGGLAAYEQYF
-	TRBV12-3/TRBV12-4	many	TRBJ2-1	TGTGCCAGCAGTCCCGTGGGTAGCGTCTACAATGAGCAGTTCTTC	CASSPVGSVYNEQFF
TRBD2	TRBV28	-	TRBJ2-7	TGTGCCAGCAGTCCCGGGACTAGCGTTTCCTACGAGCAGTACTTC	CASSPGTSVSYEQYF
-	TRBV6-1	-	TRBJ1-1	TGTGCCAGCAGCCCGGGGGCAGGGCTCATGAACACTGAAGCTTTCTTT	CASSPGAGLMNTEAFF
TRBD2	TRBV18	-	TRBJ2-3	TGTGCCAGCTCCCCGTCTACAGCGGGAGGGTCGGATACGCAGTATTTT	CASSPSTAGGSDTQYF
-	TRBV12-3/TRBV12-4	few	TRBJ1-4	TGTGCCAGCAGTTTTTTTGCGGGAGGGGCAACTAATGAAAAACTGTTTTTT	CASSFFAGGATNEKLFF
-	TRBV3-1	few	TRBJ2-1	TGTGCCAGCAGCCCGGTAAGGGGTACTGAGCAGTTCTTC	CASSPVRGTEQFF
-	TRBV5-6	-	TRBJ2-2	TGTGCCAGCAGCCCGAGACAGGTTGGATGGACCGGGGAGCTGTTTTTT	CASSPRQVGWTGELFF
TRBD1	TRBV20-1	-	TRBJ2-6	TGCAGTGCTAGAGATGACAGGGGCCCCTGGCCTGGGGCCAACGTCCTGACTTTC	CSARDDRGPWPGANVLTF
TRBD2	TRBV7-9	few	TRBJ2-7	TGTGCCAGCAGCTTAAACCTAGCGGGAGCAACCTACGAGCAGTACTTC	CASSLNLAGATYEQYF